The clone carrying this T cell receptor (beta chain) appeared many times. The data derive from a study of patients and donors after allogeneic stem cell transplantation. Each CDR3 protein gets one entry after TCRdb re-called the RT-PCR reads with MiXCR. The data contain roughly 960,000 distinct CDR3 sequences, under 20% of them singletons. Germline-derived CDR1 and CDR2 are DFQATT and SNEGSKA (reference sequence). Trimming took 8 bases from V and 0 from J, leaving 7 bases between them. CDR3 length: 11 residues. The chain combines TRBV20-1 with TRBJ2-5; D gene ambiguous. The clonotype comes from a human donor who was either an allogeneic HSCT recipient or a stem cell or donor lymphocyte infusion donor (not recorded which). It is not recorded whose cells these are; they may come from a transplant donor. Sequenced input: blood, either unsorted or a sorted T cell fraction (not recorded which). CDR3 protein: CSTNHQETQYF. CDR3 in DNA: TGCAGTACCAACCACCAAGAGACCCAGTACTTC.